This record concerns one T cell receptor (beta chain) sequence. Its matching antigen is unknown. V was trimmed by 4 bases and J by 5 bases, leaving 18 bases between them. Germline CDR1 SQVTM, CDR2 ANQGSEA. The CDR3 extends over 14 amino acids. 13 Jbeta primers and 60 Vbeta primers were used for the PCR. This table comes from immunoSEQ multiplex PCR, and its TCRdb copy is limited to in-frame clones, with some not included. The sample consists of 64,000 or so clones, 70% of them appearing once. These data originate in a study of cytomegalovirus exposure and HLA in healthy donors. The study, taken as a whole, reports: In a later analysis, several top co-occurrence clusters appeared linked to parvovirus B19, influenza, CMV and Epstein-Barr virus.

The sequencing sample was made of PBMCs. The chain uses TRBV29-1 and TRBJ2-7, with D possibly being TRBD2 (7 bases). The TCR was taken from a woman aged 50 to 60 in good health and CMV-seropositive. For the CDR3, the DNA is TGCAGCGTTGCGAGGGGGGGGGCAGAAAACGAGCAGTACTTC. It codes for CSVARGGAENEQYF.